This T cell receptor beta chain is from a study of T-cell memory formation after mild COVID-19 (dated by TCRdb to about 2021). For the wider study: TCR sequence clusters from the two donors were found to be largely donor specific. Longitudinal TCRalpha and TCRbeta repertoire sequencing tracked T-cell clones expanding and contracting after mild COVID-19 in a couple of donors. Two young, previously healthy adult volunteers made up the cohort, one male and one female. Broader findings and caveats from the paper: The second-wave clones that peaked on day 37 were not confirmed to be SARS-CoV-2 specific. The study included only a couple of mild cases, and larger cohorts that include severe cases with pre-infection samples were judged to be necessary. Contracting CD4+ clones were located mainly in the CM and EM memory subsets, whereas CD8+ clones were found to be enriched in EMRA. Clones contracting from day 15 to 85 had balanced CD4/CD8 phenotypes, while a second wave expanding from day 15 to 37 was biased towards CD4+. The detection of some responding clones in pre-infection memory suggests that pre-existing cross-reactive memory T cells joined the SARS-CoV-2 response.

Taken from the germline V gene, the CDR1 and CDR2 loops are MNHEY and SVGEGT. The CDR3 numbers 15 residues from cysteine through phenylalanine. CDR3 DNA is the only sequence kept; it has 45 bases, read in frame from the first base. V trim: 6 bases; J trim: 8 bases; unmatched bases: 8. PBMCs were isolated by Ficoll-Paque density gradient centrifugation. TCRdb lists the instrument as Illumina NovaSeq 6000. TCRalpha and TCRbeta cDNA libraries were constructed by 5'RACE with constant-segment primers, with sample barcodes and unique molecular identifiers being introduced. RNA was extracted from every sample with Trizol reagent. Library amplification was performed in two PCR steps, and a second sample barcode and Illumina TruSeq adapters were introduced in the second step. Sequencing of libraries was performed on an Illumina NovaSeq with 2 x 150 bp paired-end reads. From the authors' description of their analysis: Reads were demultiplexed and collapsed into UMI-guided consensus sequences with migec v1.2.7. With mixcr v2.1.11, UMI consensuses were aligned to TRA and TRB V and J templates and assembled into clonotypes. A clonotype was counted as expanded or contracted only if both edgeR and NoisET called the change significant, with noise models trained on biological replicates. For edgeR calls, the thresholds were a false discovery rate-adjusted p below 0.01 and a log2 fold-change of 1. As an exploratory analysis of dynamics, max-normalized trajectories of the 1000 most abundant clonotypes were examined by PCA with hierarchical clustering. The CD4 or CD8 phenotype of responding clones was assigned using the separately sequenced CD4+ and CD8+ repertoires. TCRdb ran its own pipeline on the public reads, namely fastp trimming at Q25 and MiXCR clone calling, and kept in-frame beta chains. Identical CDR3 proteins give one entry, which carries the most common genes and DNA. These V and J calls rely on TCRdb rather than the paper's analysis. The sample has about 160,000 distinct CDR3 sequences on record, roughly 28% of them singletons. Clones ranked in the top ten supply around 12% of the sample.

A word on this clonotype: What this receptor recognizes is not known. No base quality information exists; no much larger clone differs at one position.

Here the chain combines TRBV6-2 or TRBV6-3 and TRBJ1-6, and TRBD1 matches 9 of the central bases. The sequenced sample was PBMCs or a T cell subset sorted from them (not recorded which). This sequence originates from an adult woman who had mild COVID-19 (a few samples of this study predate the infection). The sample titles of this study are shuffled in the database, so cell type and time point are left out; the donor was told from shared clones. The CDR3 loop reads CASSPGTGIYSPLHF. The DNA sequence follows: TGTGCCAGCAGCCCCGGGACAGGGATATATTCACCCCTCCACTTT.